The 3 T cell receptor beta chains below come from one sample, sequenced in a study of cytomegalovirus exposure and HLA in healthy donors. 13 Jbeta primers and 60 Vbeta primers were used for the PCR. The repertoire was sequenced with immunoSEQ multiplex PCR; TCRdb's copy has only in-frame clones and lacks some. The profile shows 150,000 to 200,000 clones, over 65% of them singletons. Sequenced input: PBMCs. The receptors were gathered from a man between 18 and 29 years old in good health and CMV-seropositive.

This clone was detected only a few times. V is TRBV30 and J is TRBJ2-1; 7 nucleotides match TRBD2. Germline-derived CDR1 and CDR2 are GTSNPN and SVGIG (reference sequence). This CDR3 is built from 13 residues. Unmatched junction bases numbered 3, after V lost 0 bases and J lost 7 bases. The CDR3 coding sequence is TGTGCCTGGAGTGTACTGCGGGGGAATGAGCAGTTCTTC. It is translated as CAWSVLRGNEQFF. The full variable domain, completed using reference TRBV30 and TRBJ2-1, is SQTIHQWPATLVQPVGSPLSLECTVEGTSNPNLYWYRQAAGRGLQLLFYSVGIGQISSEVPQNLSASRPQDRQFILSSKKLLLSDSGFYLCAWSVLRGNEQFFGPGTRLTVL.

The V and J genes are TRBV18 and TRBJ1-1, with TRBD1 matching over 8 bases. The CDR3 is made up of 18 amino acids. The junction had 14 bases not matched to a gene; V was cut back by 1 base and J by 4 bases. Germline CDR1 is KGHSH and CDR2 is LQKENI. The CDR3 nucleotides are TGTGCCAGCTCACCACGCCCGACAGGGGTCTCGTTGGGCACTGAAGCTTTCTTT. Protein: CASSPRPTGVSLGTEAFF.

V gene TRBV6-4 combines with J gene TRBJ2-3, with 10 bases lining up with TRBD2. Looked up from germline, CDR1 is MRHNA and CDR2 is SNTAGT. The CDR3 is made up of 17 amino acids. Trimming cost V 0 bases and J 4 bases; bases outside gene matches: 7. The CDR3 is CASSDSVAGGTSDTQYF. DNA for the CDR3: TGTGCCAGCAGTGACTCTGTAGCGGGGGGTACCTCAGATACGCAGTATTTT.